These 17 T cell receptor beta chains share one sample of origin, sequenced in a study of T-cell memory formation after mild COVID-19. A single record per CDR3 protein comes from TCRdb applying MiXCR to the 5' RACE reads. The sample contains over 350,000 distinct CDR3 sequences, roughly a quarter of which appear only once. The source material was PBMCs or a T cell subset sorted from them (not recorded which). These receptors were obtained from an adult woman who had mild COVID-19 (a few samples of this study predate the infection). Cell type and time point are not known.

This chain links TRBV7-8 with TRBJ1-5, with 7 bases identical to TRBD1. The CDR3 runs to 21 residues. Germline V lookup: CDR1 SGHVS, CDR2 FQNEAQ. V lost 1 base and J lost 0; bases outside the gene matches: 18. The CDR3 DNA is TGTGCCAGCAGCTTAGAGGAGAGGGGCAGGGGGTTCCTTTATAGCAATCAGCCCCAGCATTTT. It encodes CASSLEERGRGFLYSNQPQHF.

This clonotype was found a few times. DNA for the CDR3: TGTGCCAGCAGCCCGCCGGGGCGAGTCGCTGAAGCTTTCTTT. This sequence encodes CASSPPGRVAEAFF. The chain links TRBV12-3 or TRBV12-4 to TRBJ1-1; D is possibly TRBD1 (5 bases). The CDR3 extends over 14 amino acids. The V and J ends lost 6 bases and 6 bases respectively, with 17 bases between them.

This clonotype occurred a few times. J is TRBJ2-7 and V is TRBV4-1, with 11 bases that match TRBD1. Germline CDR1 reads MGHRA; CDR2 reads YSYEKL. CDR3 length: 15 amino acids. V was clipped by 2 bases and J by 6 bases; unmatched bases: 6. The CDR3 region is CASSQRKGQGGEQYF. For the CDR3, the DNA is TGCGCCAGCAGCCAAAGGAAGGGACAGGGGGGCGAGCAGTACTTC.

The rearrangement uses TRBV5-1 and TRBJ2-2; D might be TRBD2 (5 bases). This CDR3 contains 16 residues. The V gene lost 0 bases and the J gene lost 6 bases, with 15 bases spanning the gap. Germline lookup yields CDR1 SGHRS and CDR2 YFSETQ. In DNA form, the CDR3 reads TGCGCCAGCAGCTTGGCCACAGCCCCCGGGGCCGGGGAGCTGTTTTTT. This translates into CASSLATAPGAGELFF.

This clonotype has a handful of counts. The chain recombines TRBV4-1 with TRBJ1-4; D remains unclear. CDR3 size: 16 residues. V was clipped by 1 base and J by 7 bases, with 16 bases between them. In germline, CDR1 is MGHRA, CDR2 YSYEKL. DNA of the CDR3: TGCGCCAGCAGCCAAGTAGACACCGAATCGACTGAAAAACTGTTTTTT. Its translation: CASSQVDTESTEKLFF.

This chain connects TRBV7-9 to TRBJ2-5; TRBD1 matches 7 bases. J was trimmed by 4 bases and V by 1 base; bases with no gene match: 9. CDR1 and CDR2 from the germline V gene are SEHNR and FQNEAQ (reference sequence). This CDR3 is 16 amino acids long. The CDR3: CASSLGRQGWGETQYF. The CDR3 DNA reads TGTGCCAGCAGCTTAGGAAGACAGGGTTGGGGAGAGACCCAGTACTTC. Combining the CDR3 with reference TRBV7-9 and TRBJ2-5 gives the whole variable domain DTGVSQNPRHKITKRGQNVTFRCDPISEHNRLYWYRQTLGQGPEFLTYFQNEAQLEKSRLLSDRFSAERPKGSFSTLEIQRTEQGDSAMYLCASSLGRQGWGETQYFGPGTRLLVL.

The chain uses TRBV6-2 or TRBV6-3 and TRBJ2-3; D gene ambiguous. CDR1 and CDR2 from the germline V gene are MNHEY and SVGEGT. V lost 8 bases to trimming and J lost 0 bases, with 15 bases between them. This CDR3 contains 15 residues. CDR3 nucleotide sequence: TGTGCCAGCGGTAGAATGGTAGTTAGCACAGATACGCAGTATTTT. Translated, it gives CASGRMVVSTDTQYF.

This chain uses TRBV7-3 with TRBJ2-1, with D perhaps TRBD2 (6 bases). The V and J ends lost 2 bases and 9 bases respectively, with 17 bases between them. The germline V gene encodes CDR1 SGHTA and CDR2 FQGTGA. The CDR3 totals 15 residues. DNA of the CDR3: TGTGCCAGCAGCTTAGCGGGGCACGGTGGGGGTGAGCAGTTCTTC. This sequence encodes CASSLAGHGGGEQFF.

J is TRBJ2-3 and V is TRBV24-1, with D hard to call. V gave up 5 bases and J gave up 0 bases, with 8 bases separating them. CDR1 KGHDR and CDR2 SFDVKD come from the germline V gene. There are 14 residues in the CDR3. CDR3 sequence (DNA): TGTGCCACCAGTGTCGGAACCAGCACAGATACGCAGTATTTT. The encoded protein is CATSVGTSTDTQYF.

The table lists this clonotype with a few counts. The V and J genes are TRBV29-1 and TRBJ1-2, with D possibly being TRBD1 (5 bases). Trimming removed 5 bases at V and 6 bases at J, with 19 bases between. Germline V CDR1 and CDR2: SQVTM, ANQGSEA. The CDR3 loop spans 14 amino acids. Written as DNA, the CDR3 is TGCAGCGTTTTTGAATCAGGGAGTGTTGATGGCTACACCTTC. Translating it yields CSVFESGSVDGYTF.

V is TRBV5-1 and J is TRBJ2-7, with a possible D match to TRBD2 (6 bases). V was pared by 4 bases and J by 0 bases, with 11 bases between. The CDR3 covers 14 residues. Germline V gene lookup returns CDR1 SGHRS and CDR2 YFSETQ. CDR3 protein: CASSPGLSSYEQYF. The CDR3 nucleotides read TGCGCCAGCAGCCCGGGACTGAGCTCCTACGAGCAGTACTTC.

The sample holds a few counts of this clonotype. The rearrangement uses TRBV6-2 or TRBV6-3 and TRBJ1-1; D ambiguous. Trimming removed 8 bases from V and 0 bases from J, with 13 bases in between. The CDR3 is 14 residues long. CDR1 is MNHEY, CDR2 SVGEGT, per germline. DNA of the CDR3: TGTGCCAGCCGTATGGGGAGTCTGAACACTGAAGCTTTCTTT. Encoded protein: CASRMGSLNTEAFF.

This clonotype showed up just a few times. The CDR3 loop is CSVWVASSYNEQFF. DNA for the CDR3: TGCAGCGTCTGGGTGGCTAGCTCCTACAATGAGCAGTTCTTC. V usage is TRBV29-1 and J usage is TRBJ2-1; D is unclear. CDR1 and CDR2 from the germline V gene are SQVTM and ANQGSEA. The CDR3 consists of 14 residues. Trimming stripped 6 bases from V and 0 bases from J, with 12 bases between.

This clonotype was detected many times. The rearrangement uses TRBV27 and TRBJ1-1; 8 positions agree with TRBD1. After removal of 5 bases from V and 4 bases from J, the junction contained 6 bases not matched to a gene. The CDR3 spans 14 residues. Germline CDR1 is MNHEY and CDR2 is SMNVEV (reference sequence). CDR3 protein: CASSLDRVGTEAFF. In DNA, the CDR3 is TGTGCCAGCAGTCTGGACAGGGTGGGCACTGAAGCTTTCTTT.

The chain couples TRBV5-6 to TRBJ1-1; D perhaps matches TRBD1 (6 bases). The V end lost 2 bases, the J end lost 12 bases, and 14 bases lay between the germline ends. The CDR3 consists of 12 residues. Germline CDR1 reads SGHDT; CDR2 reads YYEEEE. In DNA, the CDR3 is TGTGCCAGCAGCTTAGCAACAGGGACACCTTTCTTT. Amino acid sequence: CASSLATGTPFF.

The chain recombines TRBV20-1 with TRBJ1-1; D remains ambiguous. Germline V CDR1 and CDR2: DFQATT, SNEGSKA (reference sequence). Trimming left V 6 bases short and J 5 bases short, with 4 bases between. This CDR3 has 9 residues. CDR3 loop: CSAQTEAFF. The CDR3 DNA reads as TGCAGTGCACAGACTGAAGCTTTCTTT.

The rearrangement uses TRBV27 and TRBJ1-5; D perhaps matches TRBD1 (5 bases). This CDR3 region has 17 residues. From germline, CDR1 is MNHEY and CDR2 SMNVEV (reference sequence). Trimming took 5 bases from V and 0 from J, leaving 17 bases between them. The CDR3: CASSPLYGATSNQPQHF. In DNA form, the CDR3 reads TGTGCCAGCAGTCCCCTCTACGGGGCAACTAGCAATCAGCCCCAGCATTTT.